The rows below give T cell receptor beta chains drawn from one sample of a study of identical twins. TCRdb analysed the 5' RACE reads with MiXCR anew, one entry per CDR3 protein. The data contain fewer than 550,000 distinct CDR3 sequences, more than 13% of them seen just once; the ten biggest clones take up 0.95% to 1%. The sample also formed part of further work on yellow fever vaccine responses in identical twins.

Sequencing input: CD4+ T cells sorted from blood. These receptors all stem from a woman between 18 and 30 years old in good health. Both conserved end residues are part of each CDR3. D genes are given only for firm matches. Expanded clones get a size class; other rows say once, few or many, or leave the size out.

V: TRBV5-1; J: TRBJ2-1; size: many; D: TRBD1; CDR3: CASSPNRGPYNEQFF; DNA: TGCGCCAGCAGCCCTAACAGGGGGCCCTACAATGAGCAGTTCTTC
V: TRBV20-1; J: TRBJ1-4; size: -; D: -; CDR3: CSALILGEKLFF; DNA: TGCAGTGCTCTCATTCTGGGTGAAAAACTGTTTTTT
V: TRBV20-1; J: TRBJ2-1; size: many; D: -; CDR3: CSARLHNEQFF; DNA: TGCAGTGCTAGACTTCACAATGAGCAGTTCTTC
V: TRBV5-1; J: TRBJ2-3; size: few; D: TRBD2; CDR3: CASSNPGLAGEGDTQYF; DNA: TGCGCCAGCAGCAATCCGGGACTAGCGGGGGAAGGAGATACGCAGTATTTT
V: TRBV6-5; J: TRBJ2-1; size: -; D: TRBD1; CDR3: CASSKGANEQFF; DNA: TGTGCCAGCAGTAAGGGGGCCAATGAGCAGTTCTTC
V: TRBV27; J: TRBJ2-5; size: many; D: -; CDR3: CASSLRERETQYF; DNA: TGTGCCAGCAGTTTAAGGGAAAGGGAGACCCAGTACTTC
V: TRBV28; J: TRBJ2-1; size: few; D: -; CDR3: CASSLVPGTYNEQFF; DNA: TGTGCCAGCAGTTTAGTTCCAGGGACCTACAATGAGCAGTTCTTC
V: TRBV5-1; J: TRBJ2-1; size: -; D: TRBD2; CDR3: CASSSGLAGGPEQFF; DNA: TGCGCCAGCAGCTCCGGACTAGCGGGGGGTCCGGAGCAGTTCTTC
V: TRBV5-4; J: TRBJ2-5; size: few; D: -; CDR3: CAGTRVGEETQYF; DNA: TGTGCCGGGACTCGTGTAGGGGAAGAGACCCAGTACTTC
V: TRBV12-3/TRBV12-4; J: TRBJ2-1; size: many; D: TRBD2; CDR3: CASSTSGADYNEQFF; DNA: TGTGCCAGCTCCACTAGCGGGGCGGATTACAATGAGCAGTTCTTC
V: TRBV28; J: TRBJ2-1; size: -; D: TRBD1; CDR3: CASQGQGSLLWQFF; DNA: TGTGCCAGCCAAGGACAGGGGTCTCTTCTGTGGCAGTTCTTC
V: TRBV20-1; J: TRBJ2-2; size: -; D: TRBD1; CDR3: CSARGDRGRTGELFF; DNA: TGCAGTGCTAGAGGGGACAGGGGGCGGACCGGGGAGCTGTTTTTT
V: TRBV4-1; J: TRBJ1-1; size: many; D: -; CDR3: CASSQGGFMNTEAFF; DNA: TGCGCCAGCAGCCAGGGGGGGTTCATGAACACTGAAGCTTTCTTT
V: TRBV12-3/TRBV12-4; J: TRBJ1-1; size: many; D: -; CDR3: CASSRPNQGEAFF; DNA: TGTGCCAGCAGCCGCCCGAACCAGGGGGAAGCTTTCTTT
V: TRBV11-3; J: TRBJ1-1; size: once; D: TRBD1; CDR3: CASVRTGCYTEAFF; DNA: TGTGCCAGCGTCAGGACAGGGTGTTACACTGAAGCTTTCTTT
V: TRBV29-1; J: TRBJ2-3; size: -; D: TRBD1; CDR3: CSVLDRADTQYF; DNA: TGCAGCGTTTTGGACAGGGCGGATACGCAGTATTTT
V: TRBV6-6; J: TRBJ2-7; size: -; D: TRBD2; CDR3: CASSLAGGWEQYF; DNA: TGTGCCAGCAGCTTAGCGGGGGGGTGGGAGCAGTACTTC
V: TRBV20-1; J: TRBJ2-7; size: -; D: -; CDR3: CSARRDGPYEQYF; DNA: TGCAGTGCTAGAAGGGACGGCCCCTACGAGCAGTACTTC
V: TRBV24-1; J: TRBJ2-5; size: few; D: TRBD1; CDR3: CATSDLPSGTGDPETQYF; DNA: TGTGCCACCAGTGATTTGCCGAGTGGGACAGGTGACCCCGAGACCCAGTACTTC
V: TRBV14; J: TRBJ2-7; size: -; D: -; CDR3: CASSPPTRGSYEQYF; DNA: TGTGCCAGCAGCCCCCCTACCCGTGGAAGTTACGAGCAGTACTTC
V: TRBV15; J: TRBJ2-5; size: -; D: TRBD2; CDR3: CATSLAGGEGETQYF; DNA: TGTGCCACCAGTCTAGCGGGAGGGGAAGGAGAGACCCAGTACTTC
V: TRBV3-1; J: TRBJ1-1; size: many; D: TRBD1; CDR3: CASERRTPQGGTEAFF; DNA: TGTGCCAGCGAGCGCCGCACCCCCCAGGGGGGGACTGAAGCTTTCTTT
V: TRBV7-9; J: TRBJ1-4; size: few; D: -; CDR3: CASSSTSGRRINEKLFF; DNA: TGTGCCAGCAGCTCGACTTCGGGCCGACGGATAAATGAAAAACTGTTTTTT
V: TRBV27; J: TRBJ2-5; size: many; D: -; CDR3: CASSLQGWETQYF; DNA: TGTGCCAGCAGCTTACAGGGCTGGGAGACCCAGTACTTC
V: TRBV19; J: TRBJ2-3; size: -; D: -; CDR3: CASTWGDSSTDTQYF; DNA: TGTGCCAGTACCTGGGGGGACAGTAGCACAGATACGCAGTATTTT
V: TRBV4-3; J: TRBJ2-1; size: many; D: -; CDR3: CASSQAPVGSNSYNEQFF; DNA: TGCGCCAGCAGCCAAGCTCCAGTAGGCTCAAACTCCTACAATGAGCAGTTCTTC
V: TRBV20-1; J: TRBJ1-3; size: few; D: -; CDR3: CSATARTGNTIYF; DNA: TGCAGTGCAACAGCGAGAACTGGAAACACCATATATTTT
V: TRBV14; J: TRBJ2-7; size: -; D: TRBD1; CDR3: CASRRTGIRGEQYF; DNA: TGTGCCAGCAGACGGACAGGGATTAGGGGGGAGCAGTACTTC
V: TRBV7-2; J: TRBJ1-2; size: -; D: -; CDR3: CASSPDPSFNYTF; DNA: TGTGCCAGCAGCCCCGACCCGTCTTTTAACTACACCTTC
V: TRBV6-2/TRBV6-3; J: TRBJ2-1; size: -; D: TRBD2; CDR3: CASSSTGLVAEQFF; DNA: TGTGCCAGCAGCTCAACAGGACTAGTGGCTGAGCAGTTCTTC
V: TRBV27; J: TRBJ2-6; size: -; D: -; CDR3: CASSATLTFSGANVLTF; DNA: TGTGCCAGCAGTGCGACACTGACCTTCTCTGGGGCCAACGTCCTGACTTTC
V: TRBV20-1; J: TRBJ2-2; size: many; D: TRBD2; CDR3: CSAVLAGSTGELFF; DNA: TGCAGTGCTGTACTAGCGGGAAGCACCGGGGAGCTGTTTTTT
V: TRBV2; J: TRBJ2-7; size: -; D: -; CDR3: CASKGNHGSSYEQYF; DNA: TGTGCCAGCAAAGGAAACCACGGGAGCTCCTACGAGCAGTACTTC
V: TRBV19; J: TRBJ2-1; size: few; D: -; CDR3: CASSIGGSYNEQFF; DNA: TGTGCCAGTAGTATTGGAGGGTCCTACAATGAGCAGTTCTTC
V: TRBV5-1; J: TRBJ1-1; size: few; D: -; CDR3: CASSLEWGRGTEAFF; DNA: TGCGCCAGCAGCTTGGAGTGGGGGCGCGGGACTGAAGCTTTCTTT
V: TRBV25-1; J: TRBJ1-4; size: -; D: -; CDR3: CASSESGLNEKLFF; DNA: TGTGCCAGCAGTGAATCGGGACTTAATGAAAAACTGTTTTTT
V: TRBV5-5; J: TRBJ1-5; size: few; D: TRBD1; CDR3: CASSGTDSNQPQHF; DNA: TGTGCCAGCAGCGGGACAGATAGCAATCAGCCCCAGCATTTT
V: TRBV6-5; J: TRBJ1-1; size: -; D: TRBD1; CDR3: CASSYNIGQGLIEAFF; DNA: TGTGCCAGCAGTTACAATATAGGACAGGGGTTGATTGAAGCTTTCTTT
V: TRBV27; J: TRBJ2-2; size: few; D: -; CDR3: CASSFEMSLTGELFF; DNA: TGTGCCAGCAGTTTCGAGATGAGTCTCACCGGGGAGCTGTTTTTT
V: TRBV6-1; J: TRBJ2-1; size: few; D: TRBD2; CDR3: CASKKAGVNEQFF; DNA: TGTGCCAGCAAAAAAGCGGGAGTCAATGAGCAGTTCTTC
V: TRBV3-1; J: TRBJ2-2; size: -; D: -; CDR3: CASSQWPGELFF; DNA: TGTGCCAGCAGCCAATGGCCCGGGGAGCTGTTTTTT
V: TRBV4-3; J: TRBJ2-7; size: few; D: TRBD2; CDR3: CASSRVGLAGVAEQYF; DNA: TGCGCCAGCAGCCGGGTCGGACTAGCGGGAGTAGCCGAGCAGTACTTC
V: TRBV7-2; J: TRBJ2-5; size: -; D: -; CDR3: CASSEEVTQYF; DNA: TGTGCCAGCAGCGAAGAGGTGACCCAGTACTTC
V: TRBV19; J: TRBJ2-7; size: -; D: TRBD2; CDR3: CASGTGPSGRNEQYF; DNA: TGTGCCAGTGGCACAGGGCCGAGCGGGAGGAACGAGCAGTACTTC
V: TRBV30; J: TRBJ2-7; size: few; D: TRBD1; CDR3: CAWSVKQGAYEQYF; DNA: TGTGCCTGGAGTGTAAAACAGGGGGCTTACGAGCAGTACTTC
V: TRBV20-1; J: TRBJ1-5; size: few; D: -; CDR3: CSAGAHNQPQHF; DNA: TGCAGTGCTGGCGCGCACAATCAGCCCCAGCATTTT
V: TRBV6-4; J: TRBJ2-4; size: few; D: -; CDR3: CASSDIMRQLAKNIQYF; DNA: TGTGCCAGCAGTGACATAATGAGACAACTAGCCAAAAACATTCAGTACTTC
V: TRBV19; J: TRBJ2-1; size: few; D: -; CDR3: CASSISGLQYNEQFF; DNA: TGTGCCAGTAGTATCTCAGGACTGCAGTACAATGAGCAGTTCTTC
V: TRBV29-1; J: TRBJ1-1; size: many; D: TRBD1; CDR3: CSVGGTGGTEAFF; DNA: TGCAGCGTTGGAGGGACAGGGGGCACTGAAGCTTTCTTT
V: TRBV3-1; J: TRBJ2-2; size: -; D: -; CDR3: CASSQGPEGLGNTGELFF; DNA: TGTGCCAGCAGCCAGGGTCCCGAGGGGCTGGGGAACACCGGGGAGCTGTTTTTT
V: TRBV12-3/TRBV12-4; J: TRBJ2-1; size: -; D: -; CDR3: CASRRLEGSSYNEQFF; DNA: TGTGCCAGCAGGCGCCTTGAGGGGAGCTCCTACAATGAGCAGTTCTTC
V: TRBV6-2/TRBV6-3; J: TRBJ2-7; size: -; D: -; CDR3: CASSPLTVTYEQYF; DNA: TGTGCCAGCAGTCCCCTGACAGTAACCTACGAGCAGTACTTC
V: TRBV28; J: TRBJ2-7; size: -; D: TRBD2; CDR3: CASTTFGGYEQYF; DNA: TGTGCCAGCACCACCTTCGGGGGGTACGAGCAGTACTTC
V: TRBV27; J: TRBJ2-2; size: few; D: -; CDR3: CASLGRLASTGELFF; DNA: TGTGCCAGCCTGGGTCGCCTAGCTTCCACCGGGGAGCTGTTTTTT
V: TRBV20-1; J: TRBJ2-4; size: -; D: -; CDR3: CSAERESKNIQYF; DNA: TGCAGTGCTGAACGGGAGTCCAAAAACATTCAGTACTTC
V: TRBV7-2; J: TRBJ1-2; size: -; D: -; CDR3: CASSLGQRYGYTF; DNA: TGTGCCAGCAGCTTAGGCCAGAGATATGGCTACACCTTC
V: TRBV5-1; J: TRBJ2-1; size: few; D: -; CDR3: CASSLAVSGLSNEQFF; DNA: TGCGCCAGCAGCTTGGCCGTGTCAGGGCTCTCGAATGAGCAGTTCTTC
V: TRBV20-1; J: TRBJ2-5; size: -; D: TRBD1; CDR3: CSAVDRVVQYF; DNA: TGCAGTGCTGTGGACAGGGTAGTACAGTACTTC
V: TRBV20-1; J: TRBJ2-3; size: many; D: TRBD2; CDR3: CSARGQRGATDTQYF; DNA: TGCAGTGCTAGAGGGCAGCGGGGGGCCACAGATACGCAGTATTTT